The rows below give T cell receptor beta chains drawn from one sample of a study of shared clonotypes between healthy human individuals. Assay used: immunoSEQ multiplex PCR; TCRdb lists only in-frame clones, some missing. The sample holds a few million clones, just over 90% seen once. The sample comprised naive CD8+ T cells from PBMCs. The receptors here all came from a man between 18 and 35 years old in good health. Some clones in this sample may be carry-over from other donors' samples. CDR3s include the opening cysteine and the closing phenylalanine or tryptophan. The D gene is left open where the match is weak. The size of a clone is reported for some rows only, either as once, few or many, or as a class for expanded clones.

j_gene	d_gene	abundance	v_gene	CDR3nt	CDR3aa
TRBJ1-1	-	-	TRBV5-6	TGTGCCAGCAGCTTGGGACAGATTAACACTGAAGCTTTCTTT	CASSLGQINTEAFF
TRBJ2-1	TRBD2	-	TRBV4-3	TGCGCCAGCAGCCCACGCTGGGGGGGTGGATTTAATGAGCAGTTCTTC	CASSPRWGGGFNEQFF
TRBJ2-3	-	-	TRBV2	TGTGCCAGCAGAAGACTAGAGCTCTCGACAGATACGCAGTATTTT	CASRRLELSTDTQYF
TRBJ2-3	TRBD1	-	TRBV5-1	TGCGCCAGCAGCTCCACGAGCGAGGGGGCCACAGATACGCAGTATTTT	CASSSTSEGATDTQYF
TRBJ1-1	-	-	TRBV6-5	TGTGCCAGCAGTTACTCGAGCGGTGGCGCTGAAGCTTTCTTT	CASSYSSGGAEAFF
TRBJ2-2	-	-	TRBV15	TGTGCCACCAGCAGAGATCTTTACGCAGAGGACACCGGGGAGCTGTTTTTT	CATSRDLYAEDTGELFF
TRBJ2-2	TRBD2	-	TRBV7-8	TGTGCCAGCAGCTTAGGCGGGAGGCCCACCGGGGAGCTGTTTTTT	CASSLGGRPTGELFF
TRBJ2-7	-	-	TRBV15	TGTGCCACCAGCAGAGATGGGGGTCGGTCCTACGAGCAGTACTTC	CATSRDGGRSYEQYF
TRBJ2-7	TRBD2	-	TRBV6-6	TGTGCCAGCAGTTACTCCTCGGAAGGGACTAGAAACGAGCAGTACTTC	CASSYSSEGTRNEQYF
TRBJ1-2	-	-	TRBV19	TGTGCCAGTAGTGGGGTCAGGTATGGCTACACCTTC	CASSGVRYGYTF
TRBJ2-7	TRBD1	-	TRBV7-9	TGTGCCAGCAGCACCGACCGGGACAGGTTCTACGAGCAGTACTTC	CASSTDRDRFYEQYF
TRBJ2-7	-	-	TRBV6-6	TGTGCCAGCAGTTACTCCAGGTCCTACGAGCAGTACTTC	CASSYSRSYEQYF
TRBJ2-7	-	-	TRBV6-6	TGTGCCAGCAGTTACTCGGCTAGCGAGCAGTACTTC	CASSYSASEQYF
TRBJ2-3	TRBD2	-	TRBV4-1	TGCGCCAGCAGCCATACTAGCGGGAGCGCAGATACGCAGTATTTT	CASSHTSGSADTQYF
TRBJ1-4	-	-	TRBV11-3	TGTGCCAGCAGTTTCCTTTTTCGGGATAATGAAAAACTGTTTTTT	CASSFLFRDNEKLFF
TRBJ2-1	TRBD2	-	TRBV4-1	TGCGCCAGCAGCCAAGCTAGCGGGCTTAGCTCCTACAATGAGCAGTTCTTC	CASSQASGLSSYNEQFF
TRBJ1-2	-	-	TRBV19	TGTGCCAGTAGTAGCGGGATGAACTATGGCTACACCTTC	CASSSGMNYGYTF
TRBJ2-1	TRBD2	-	TRBV9	TGTGCCAGCAGCGGACTAGCGGGAGGGCCAAGTGAGCAGTTCTTC	CASSGLAGGPSEQFF
TRBJ2-1	-	-	TRBV2	TGTGCCAGCAGTGCTAGCCCTAGCTCCTACAATGAGCAGTTCTTC	CASSASPSSYNEQFF
TRBJ2-7	-	-	TRBV28	TGTGCCAGCAGTTTATGGTCAGGATACGAGCAGTACTTC	CASSLWSGYEQYF
TRBJ2-5	-	-	TRBV27	TGTGCCAGCATGGGCCGCGCCGGGACACACCAAGAGACCCAGTACTTC	CASMGRAGTHQETQYF
TRBJ2-7	-	-	TRBV27	TGTGCCAGCAGTTCCGGGAACTTACCCTACGAGCAGTACTTC	CASSSGNLPYEQYF
TRBJ1-2	-	-	TRBV19	TGTGCCAGTAGCTCCTTAGAAGCTAACTATGGCTACACCTTC	CASSSLEANYGYTF
TRBJ2-1	TRBD2	-	TRBV30	TGTGCCTGGAGTCCCACTTTGGCTAGCGGACGTAATGAGCAGTTCTTC	CAWSPTLASGRNEQFF
TRBJ1-3	-	-	TRBV27	TGTGCCAGCAGTTTATCGTACAGACAAAAGTCTGGAAACACCATATATTTT	CASSLSYRQKSGNTIYF
TRBJ2-1	TRBD2	once	TRBV27	TGTGCCAGCAGTTTACTCGCGGGAGAGTTCAGTGAGCAGTTCTTC	CASSLLAGEFSEQFF
TRBJ2-1	TRBD2	-	TRBV18	TGTGCCAGCTCACTAGCGGGAGGCTCACTATCCTACAATGAGCAGTTCTTC	CASSLAGGSLSYNEQFF
TRBJ2-5	TRBD2	-	TRBV4-1	TGCGCCAGCAGCCAACTAGCGGGAGGAGGCCAAGAGACCCAGTACTTC	CASSQLAGGGQETQYF
TRBJ1-5	TRBD1	-	TRBV5-6	TGTGCCAGCAGCTTCTACAGGGGACTCAATCAGCCCCAGCATTTT	CASSFYRGLNQPQHF
TRBJ2-6	-	-	TRBV9	TGTGCCAGCAGCGTCGATCCTAGGGGTGGGACTGGGGCCAACGTCCTGACTTTC	CASSVDPRGGTGANVLTF
TRBJ1-1	TRBD1	-	TRBV29-1	TGCAGCGCAGCGGACAGGGCTAACACTGAAGCTTTCTTT	CSAADRANTEAFF
TRBJ2-7	-	-	TRBV21-1	TGTGCCAGCAGCTCAGGACCGGCGGAATACGAGCAGTACTTC	CASSSGPAEYEQYF
TRBJ2-7	-	-	TRBV27	TGTGCCAGCAGTTTGGGTGTCTTCTACGAGCAGTACTTC	CASSLGVFYEQYF
TRBJ1-5	TRBD1	-	TRBV27	TGTGCCAGCAGTCCCAACAGGGGGCGTTGGGATCAGCCCCAGCATTTT	CASSPNRGRWDQPQHF
TRBJ2-1	-	-	TRBV13	TGTGCCAGCAGCTTTCACCGGGGGTCCCCACCAAACAATGAGCAGTTCTTC	CASSFHRGSPPNNEQFF
TRBJ1-1	-	-	TRBV4-1	TGCGCCAGCAGGGGTGGGGTTCTGAACACTGAAGCTTTCTTT	CASRGGVLNTEAFF
TRBJ2-7	-	once	TRBV29-1	TGCAGCGCGACCTCGGGGAACTACGAGCAGTACTTC	CSATSGNYEQYF
TRBJ2-7	-	-	TRBV14	TGTGCCAGCAGCCGGGGGGCGGGCTCCTACGAGCAGTACTTC	CASSRGAGSYEQYF
TRBJ1-2	-	-	TRBV7-2	TGTGCCAGCAGCTTAGGTGGACCCAGCTATGGCTACACCTTC	CASSLGGPSYGYTF
TRBJ2-2	TRBD2	-	TRBV19	TGTGCCAGTCCTAGCGGAAGGGGTACCGGGGAGCTGTTTTTT	CASPSGRGTGELFF
TRBJ2-3	-	-	TRBV6-1	TGTGCCAGCACCGGGACTGGCACAGATACGCAGTATTTT	CASTGTGTDTQYF
TRBJ1-5	TRBD1	-	TRBV7-2	TGTGCCAGCAGCACGGGACAGGGTGTGGGTCAGCCCCAGCATTTT	CASSTGQGVGQPQHF
TRBJ2-1	-	-	TRBV4-1	TGCGCCAGCAGCCAAGAACAGGGCAATGAGCAGTTCTTC	CASSQEQGNEQFF
TRBJ2-3	-	-	TRBV7-8	TGTGCCAGCAGTGCAACGCAGCCAAGCACAGATACGCAGTATTTT	CASSATQPSTDTQYF
TRBJ2-5	TRBD2	-	TRBV7-9	TGTGCCAGCAGCTGGCAGCCGGGACTAGCGGGAGACTTACAAGAGACCCAGTACTTC	CASSWQPGLAGDLQETQYF
TRBJ2-7	-	once	TRBV2	TGTGCCAGCAGTGAAACCGGGATGGGGGACGAGCAGTACTTC	CASSETGMGDEQYF
TRBJ1-1	TRBD1	-	TRBV9	TGTGCCAGCAGCCCCCGGACAGGGCGCCTGAACACTGAAGCTTTCTTT	CASSPRTGRLNTEAFF
TRBJ1-5	-	-	TRBV7-9	TGTGCCAGCAGCTTAGGGGGCGGGCTGCGGGATACGGGCAATCAGCCCCAGCATTTT	CASSLGGGLRDTGNQPQHF
TRBJ2-1	-	-	TRBV27	TGTGCCAGCAGTTTAGAGGCAGGGACGGGTCATGAGCAGTTCTTC	CASSLEAGTGHEQFF
TRBJ1-4	-	-	TRBV2	TGTGCCAGCAGTGGGTGGACTGCAACTAATGAAAAACTGTTTTTT	CASSGWTATNEKLFF
TRBJ2-5	-	-	TRBV7-9	TGTGCCAGCAGCTGGCCCCTTAAAAAAGAGACCCAGTACTTC	CASSWPLKKETQYF
TRBJ1-5	TRBD1	-	TRBV2	TGTGCCAGCGCCTGGGACAGGGGTGGCAATCAGCCCCAGCATTTT	CASAWDRGGNQPQHF
TRBJ1-1	TRBD1	-	TRBV9	TGTGCCAGCAGCCCCGGACAGGGATTGAACACTGAAGCTTTCTTT	CASSPGQGLNTEAFF
TRBJ2-7	TRBD1	-	TRBV29-1	TGCAGCACTACGGGACAGGATAGCCCTGGGCAGTACTTC	CSTTGQDSPGQYF
TRBJ2-2	-	-	TRBV6-1	TGTGCCAGCAGTGACCCCCTTGCGATTGGGGACACCGGGGAGCTGTTTTTT	CASSDPLAIGDTGELFF